This T cell receptor (beta chain) originates from a study of cytomegalovirus exposure and HLA in healthy donors. Vbeta (60) and Jbeta (13) primers were used in the PCR. Here immunoSEQ multiplex PCR was the method, and the copy in TCRdb shows in-frame clones only, minus some. This sample carries some 150,000 clones, 70% to 80% of them seen once, and the ten largest clones take approximately 3.7%. This CDR3 has 15 amino acids. The J segment lost 2 bases and the V segment lost 9 bases, leaving 9 bases of the junction unmatched. Looked up from germline, CDR1 is LNHDA and CDR2 is SQIVND (reference sequence).

The TCR comes from a human donor in good health. V is TRBV19 and J is TRBJ2-1; TRBD2 matches 8 bases. The sequenced sample was PBMCs. DNA of the CDR3: TGTGCCAGCCGGATGGGGACTAGGGCCTACAATGAGCAGTTCTTC. It is translated as CASRMGTRAYNEQFF.